These T cell receptor beta chains were read from a single sample in a study of early T cells in non-severe SARS-CoV-2 infection. TCRdb analysed the 5' RACE reads with MiXCR anew, one entry per CDR3 protein. Among 55,000 to 65,000 distinct CDR3 sequences listed, around 12% were seen once. Material for sequencing was whole blood. The receptors here all came from an adult who was a healthcare worker with PCR-confirmed SARS-CoV-2 infection or an uninfected control (not recorded which). CDR3s include the opening cysteine and the closing phenylalanine or tryptophan. D genes are given only for firm matches. Size tells how often a clone was seen (once, few, many) or the class of an expanded clone, and some rows leave it out.

J | size | D | V | CDR3 | DNA
TRBJ2-7 | many | TRBD2 | TRBV12-3/TRBV12-4 | CASSLMTSGVYEQYF | TGTGCCAGCAGTTTAATGACTAGCGGGGTCTACGAGCAGTACTTC
TRBJ2-3 | - | - | TRBV6-5 | CASSASTDTQYF | TGTGCCAGCAGTGCCAGCACAGATACGCAGTATTTT
TRBJ1-2 | many | - | TRBV7-6 | CASSLAGWQGSGYTF | TGTGCCAGCAGCTTAGCGGGGTGGCAGGGTAGCGGCTACACCTTC
TRBJ2-7 | many | - | TRBV24-1 | CATSDNDRGLYEQYF | TGTGCCACCAGTGATAATGACCGAGGACTATACGAGCAGTACTTC
TRBJ1-3 | many | - | TRBV28 | CASTTYGAISGNTIYF | TGTGCCAGCACAACTTACGGGGCCATCTCTGGAAACACCATATATTTT
TRBJ2-3 | few | TRBD1 | TRBV29-1 | CSVEHRGPTDTQYF | TGCAGCGTTGAACACAGGGGGCCGACAGATACGCAGTATTTT
TRBJ2-5 | many | TRBD2 | TRBV6-5 | CASSYVGGSQETQYF | TGTGCCAGCAGTTACGTGGGGGGGAGCCAAGAGACCCAGTACTTC
TRBJ1-1 | many | TRBD1 | TRBV12-5 | CASGLYTGGGWNTEAFF | TGTGCTAGTGGTTTGTACACAGGGGGCGGCTGGAACACTGAAGCTTTCTTT
TRBJ1-3 | - | - | TRBV5-8 | CASSQSGTRGNTIYF | TGTGCCAGCAGCCAGTCAGGGACAAGAGGAAACACCATATATTTT
TRBJ1-1 | - | - | TRBV29-1 | CSGPQRANTEAFF | TGCAGCGGTCCCCAGCGGGCTAACACTGAAGCTTTCTTT
TRBJ1-1 | few | TRBD1 | TRBV27 | CASSSGTGFPNTEAFF | TGTGCCAGCAGTTCCGGGACAGGGTTCCCGAACACTGAAGCTTTCTTT
TRBJ1-1 | - | - | TRBV21-1 | CASSKVPGNTEAFF | TGTGCCAGCAGCAAGGTTCCAGGGAACACTGAAGCTTTCTTT
TRBJ1-2 | many | - | TRBV19 | CASSATGQFNYGYTF | TGTGCCAGTAGTGCAACCGGACAGTTCAACTATGGCTACACCTTC
TRBJ2-7 | once | TRBD2 | TRBV27 | CASRQSGSYEQYF | TGTGCCAGCAGACAGAGCGGGAGTTACGAGCAGTACTTC
TRBJ2-1 | few | TRBD2 | TRBV19 | CASRLAGSAYNEQFF | TGTGCCAGTAGACTAGCGGGATCGGCCTACAATGAGCAGTTCTTC
TRBJ2-3 | - | - | TRBV9 | CASSVLTGSSTDTQYF | TGTGCCAGCAGCGTACTTACAGGCTCTAGCACAGATACGCAGTATTTT
TRBJ2-7 | few | TRBD2 | TRBV6-5 | CASSLGTSGLEYEQYF | TGTGCCAGCAGCCTCGGGACTAGCGGGTTAGAGTACGAGCAGTACTTC
TRBJ1-5 | many | - | TRBV12-5 | CASGLPNQPQHF | TGTGCTAGTGGTTTGCCAAATCAGCCCCAGCATTTT
TRBJ2-5 | many | TRBD2 | TRBV11-2 | CASSSGLAGLQETQYF | TGTGCCAGCAGCTCCGGACTAGCGGGGCTCCAAGAGACCCAGTACTTC
TRBJ1-2 | many | - | TRBV30 | CAWSASPAQGFYTF | TGTGCCTGGAGTGCCTCGCCGGCCCAAGGATTCTACACCTTC
TRBJ1-5 | few | - | TRBV18 | CASSHRFIDSSGKPQHF | TGTGCCAGCTCACACAGGTTCATAGACAGCTCGGGGAAGCCCCAGCATTTT
TRBJ2-3 | - | - | TRBV7-2 | CASSPWVADTQYF | TGTGCCAGCAGTCCCTGGGTAGCCGATACGCAGTATTTT
TRBJ2-3 | - | TRBD2 | TRBV6-4 | CASSDSATSVTDTQYF | TGTGCCAGCAGTGACTCCGCGACTAGCGTCACAGATACGCAGTATTTT
TRBJ2-7 | many | TRBD1 | TRBV10-1 | CASSLGQDPYEQYF | TGCGCCAGCAGCCTAGGACAGGACCCCTACGAGCAGTACTTC
TRBJ1-2 | - | - | TRBV28 | CASSLEVGAYGYTF | TGTGCCAGCAGTTTAGAGGTCGGGGCCTATGGCTACACCTTC
TRBJ1-1 | few | - | TRBV11-2 | CASSLTRNTEVFF | TGTGCCAGCAGCTTAACAAGGAACACTGAAGTTTTCTTT
TRBJ2-6 | - | - | TRBV7-3 | CASSLDDRDYSGANVLTF | TGTGCCAGCAGCTTAGATGACAGAGATTACTCTGGGGCCAACGTCCTGACTTTC
TRBJ2-7 | - | TRBD2 | TRBV30 | CAWSNLGLAGAYEQYF | TGTGCCTGGAGTAACTTGGGACTAGCGGGAGCCTACGAGCAGTACTTC
TRBJ1-3 | few | - | TRBV4-3 | CASSQDLTQGTGNTIYF | TGCGCCAGCAGCCAAGATTTAACGCAGGGAACTGGAAACACCATATATTTT
TRBJ2-5 | - | - | TRBV27 | CASRPWGSEEETQYF | TGTGCCAGTAGGCCGTGGGGATCCGAAGAAGAGACCCAGTACTTC
TRBJ1-1 | - | - | TRBV24-1 | CATSDVTAEAFF | TGTGCCACCAGTGATGTTACAGCTGAAGCTTTCTTT
TRBJ1-2 | many | - | TRBV4-3 | CASSQEFSAGGSYGYTF | TGCGCCAGCAGCCAAGAGTTCTCCGCCGGGGGGTCATATGGCTACACCTTC
TRBJ1-4 | many | TRBD1 | TRBV6-1 | CASSRGQGNEKLFF | TGTGCCAGCAGTCGGGGACAGGGGAATGAAAAACTGTTTTTT
TRBJ2-7 | few | - | TRBV6-1 | CASSEGGTSSYEQYF | TGTGCCAGCAGCGAGGGGGGAACTAGCTCCTACGAGCAGTACTTC
TRBJ1-5 | few | TRBD1 | TRBV15 | CATSTSGTGVQPQHF | TGTGCCACCAGCACTTCAGGGACAGGGGTTCAGCCCCAGCATTTT
TRBJ2-7 | few | - | TRBV6-1 | CASSISPTGEQYF | TGTGCCAGCAGTATTAGTCCCACCGGGGAGCAGTACTTC
TRBJ1-1 | few | - | TRBV5-5 | CASSIGRGLRNTEAFF | TGTGCCAGCAGCATAGGACGGGGATTGAGGAACACTGAAGCTTTCTTT
TRBJ1-1 | - | - | TRBV5-4 | CASSLVPDTMNTEAFF | TGTGCCAGCAGCTTGGTACCGGATACTATGAACACTGAAGCTTTCTTT
TRBJ1-1 | few | - | TRBV28 | CASREWGPNTEAFF | TGTGCCAGCAGAGAGTGGGGTCCGAACACTGAAGCTTTCTTT
TRBJ1-4 | - | - | TRBV5-1 | CASSLAPGALNEKLFF | TGCGCCAGCAGCTTGGCCCCGGGGGCCCTTAATGAAAAACTGTTTTTT
TRBJ2-2 | - | - | TRBV6-5 | CASSRQLGEETGELFF | TGTGCCAGCAGTCGACAACTGGGAGAGGAGACCGGGGAGCTGTTTTTT
TRBJ1-1 | - | TRBD1 | TRBV12-5 | CASARDRVNTEAFF | TGTGCTAGTGCCAGGGACAGGGTGAACACTGAAGCTTTCTTT